Listed here are 14 T cell receptor beta chains from one sample, sequenced in a study of T cell repertoires in cytomegalovirus infection. MiXCR, run by TCRdb on the reads, gives a single entry per CDR3 protein. The sample consists of around 350,000 distinct CDR3 sequences, roughly 18% of them appearing once. Input material: PBMCs. The receptors derive from a human donor in good health (CMV status not recorded). Some clones in this sample may be carry-over from other donors' samples.

In its sample, this clonotype was seen many times. This chain uses TRBV6-2 or TRBV6-3 with TRBJ2-5, with 9 bases identical to TRBD2. V was clipped by 3 bases and J by 2 bases; unmatched bases: 4. CDR1 and CDR2 from the germline V gene are MNHEY and SVGEGT. This CDR3 is built from 15 residues. The DNA of the CDR3 is TGTGCCAGCAGTTATTTCGCGGGAGGGCAAGAGACCCAGTACTTC. Its protein product is CASSYFAGGQETQYF.

This clonotype was observed at least ten times. This chain connects TRBV7-2 to TRBJ2-2, with D uncertain. The length of the CDR3 is 14 residues. The V end lost 1 base, the J end lost 4 bases, and 7 bases lay between the germline ends. The germline V gene has CDR1 SGHTA and CDR2 FQGNSA. The CDR3, as DNA: TGTGCCAGCAGCTTAGGATCTGGCACCGGGGAGCTGTTTTTT. Protein product: CASSLGSGTGELFF.

This clonotype was counted between two and nine times. This chain connects TRBV10-3 to TRBJ2-1, with 8 bases that match TRBD1. Germline loops: CDR1 ENHRY, CDR2 SYGVKD. J gave up 8 bases and V 2 bases, and 5 bases lay outside the gene matches. CDR3 length: 14 residues. The chain's CDR3 is CAISEAAGGYEQFF. Here the CDR3 DNA reads TGTGCCATCAGTGAGGCGGCAGGGGGCTATGAGCAGTTCTTC.

On this clonotype itself: It is likely a read error, because the conserved phenylalanine at the end of the CDR3 is missing. V is TRBV20-1 and J is TRBJ2-7, with D unresolved. CDR1 is DFQATT, CDR2 SNEGSKA, per germline (reference sequence). Trimming left V 5 bases short and J 1 base short, with 6 bases between. CDR3 length equals 11 residues. CDR3 amino acids: CSARRSYEQYL. For the CDR3, the DNA is TGCAGTGCTCGACGGTCCTACGAGCAGTACCTC.

The sample holds one count of this clonotype. Here the CDR3 reads CASSISGQWTGELFF. In DNA, the CDR3 is TGTGCCAGTAGTATCTCGGGACAGTGGACCGGGGAGCTGTTTTTT. The chain has TRBV19 and TRBJ2-2; 7 bases match TRBD1. This CDR3 has 15 residues. The germline V gene has CDR1 LNHDA and CDR2 SQIVND (reference sequence). V shed 3 bases, J shed 5 bases, and the junction held 6 bases outside the gene matches.

This clonotype has at least ten counts. The rearrangement links TRBV7-2 to TRBJ2-7; possible D gene TRBD1, 6 bases. Trimming took off 4 bases at V and 2 bases at J, with 12 bases between the two ends. The CDR3 loop spans 14 amino acids. Per germline, CDR1 SGHTA and CDR2 FQGNSA. The CDR3: CASSSPRTAYEQYF. The CDR3 DNA sequence: TGTGCCAGCAGCTCCCCTCGGACAGCCTACGAGCAGTACTTC.

This clonotype showed up many times. This rearrangement joins TRBV7-2 to TRBJ1-2; maybe TRBD1 (5 bases). There are 14 residues in the CDR3. Trimming took off 0 bases at V and 7 bases at J, with 12 bases between the two ends. CDR1 and CDR2 (germline): SGHTA, FQGNSA. Here the CDR3 reads CASSLAGRVLGYTF. In DNA form, the CDR3 reads TGTGCCAGCAGCTTAGCTGGCAGGGTTCTTGGCTACACCTTC.

Worth noting for this clonotype: This could be a read error, since a much larger clone is one nucleotide away. The final CDR3 position lacks the conserved phenylalanine or tryptophan, pointing to a likely read error. V is TRBV7-2 and J is TRBJ2-3, with a possible D match to TRBD2 (6 bases). Germline CDR1 SGHTA, CDR2 FQGNSA. This CDR3 region has 15 residues. V was pared by 1 base and J by 4 bases, with 12 bases between. The CDR3 region has the DNA TGTGCCAGCAGCTTAGATCCCGGCGGGGCAGATACGCAGTATTAT. Translating it yields CASSLDPGGADTQYY.

Details on this clonotype: One end of the junction fails to match germline, which may point to a read error. The chain employs TRBV20-1 and TRBJ2-3; D possibly corresponds to TRBD2 (5 bases). Germline CDR1 reads DFQATT; CDR2 reads SNEGSKA (reference sequence). This CDR3 region has 14 residues. CDR3 in amino acids: CSARGLHSTDTQYF. The CDR3 nucleotides read TGCAGTGCCAGAGGGCTCCATAGCACAGATACGCAGTATTTT.

This clonotype was detected ten times or more. As DNA, the CDR3 is TGTGCCAGCAGCTTAGATGCCCACACAGATACGCAGTATTTT. Amino acids: CASSLDAHTDTQYF. The V and J genes are TRBV7-8 and TRBJ2-3; D is ambiguous. With 1 base removed from V and 2 bases from J, the gap between germline ends came to 7 bases. Per the germline V gene, CDR1 is SGHVS and CDR2 is FQNEAQ. This CDR3 has 14 residues.

The CDR3 region is CATSRVGRSPGQPQHF. The CDR3 coding sequence is TGTGCCACCAGCAGAGTCGGCAGGAGTCCGGGTCAGCCCCAGCATTTT. The chain links TRBV15 to TRBJ1-5, with no clear D. Germline V gene sequence: CDR1 LNHNV, CDR2 YYDKDF (reference sequence). Trimming removed 1 base from V and 6 bases from J, with 16 bases in between. There are 16 residues in the CDR3.

Note on this clonotype: Because it lacks the conserved phenylalanine or tryptophan at the end, this CDR3 is likely a read error. This chain uses TRBV7-4 with TRBJ2-7; D is ambiguous. The CDR3 consists of 12 residues. Trimming pared 5 bases from V and 4 bases from J, leaving 9 bases between. The V gene's germline CDR1 is SGHVT and CDR2 SQSDAQ. The CDR3 loop reads CASSLLGYEQYI. The CDR3 region has the DNA TGTGCCAGCAGCCTACTGGGGTACGAGCAGTACATC.

To note about this clonotype: This could be a read error, since a much larger clone is one nucleotide away. The V and J genes are TRBV12-3 or TRBV12-4 and TRBJ2-2; a weak D match, TRBD2 (5 bases). CDR3 size: 13 residues. In nucleotides, the CDR3 is TGTGCCAGCAGCTCTCACGCAGCCGGGGAGCTGTATTTT. This codes for CASSSHAAGELYF.

Regarding this clonotype: A much larger clone differs from this one at a single base, so this may be a read error. This chain uses TRBV2 with TRBJ2-7, with a weak D call TRBD1 (6 bases). Germline-derived CDR1 and CDR2 are SNHLY and FYNNEI. The ends were cut back, 6 bases at V and 4 bases at J, with 10 bases in the middle. This CDR3 has 12 residues. This CDR3 reads CASREQGYEQYF. The CDR3 bases are TGTGCCAGCAGGGAACAGGGTTACGAGCAGTACTTC.